Included here is one T cell receptor (beta chain) sequence, with context. Antigen unknown. These data belong to a study of Tregs in tolerant kidney transplant recipients. V lost 1 base and J 2 bases, leaving 7 bases between the germline ends. This CDR3 comprises 14 residues. Germline CDR1 is LNHDA and CDR2 is SQIVND (reference sequence). The table came from immunoSEQ multiplex PCR; TCRdb's copy has only in-frame clones and leaves some out. The sample records about 81,000 clones, around nine tenths being singletons. Mixed chimerism was transient after nonmyeloablative marrow transplants from related graft donors. Thawed PBMCs were FACS-sorted into unstimulated CD4+CD25+CD127- regulatory T cells, CD4+CD25- non-regulatory cells, CD4 and CD8 cells. Study results and limitations: Some patients' samples used different primers over time, so nucleotide sequences weren't comparable.

The source material was CD4+ T cells from blood (PBMCs), sampled 24 months after the transplant. The chain links TRBV19 to TRBJ2-3, with D possibly TRBD2 on 6 matching bases. This TCR came from a human patient who received a combined kidney and bone marrow transplant. Some T cells may have come from the graft donor. The CDR3 protein is CASSIASATDTQYF. DNA of the CDR3: TGTGCCAGTAGTATAGCTAGCGCCACAGATACGCAGTATTTT.